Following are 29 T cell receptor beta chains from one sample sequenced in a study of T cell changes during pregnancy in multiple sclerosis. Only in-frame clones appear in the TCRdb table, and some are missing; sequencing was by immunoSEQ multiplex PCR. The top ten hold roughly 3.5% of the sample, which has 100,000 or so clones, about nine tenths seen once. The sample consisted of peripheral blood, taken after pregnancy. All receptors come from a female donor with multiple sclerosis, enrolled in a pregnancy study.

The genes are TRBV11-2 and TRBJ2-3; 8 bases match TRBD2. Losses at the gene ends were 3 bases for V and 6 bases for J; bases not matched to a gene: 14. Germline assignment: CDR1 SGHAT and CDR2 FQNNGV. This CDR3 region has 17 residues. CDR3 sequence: CASSFRSRAGGPDTQYF. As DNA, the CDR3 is TGTGCCAGCAGCTTTAGATCCCGGGCGGGGGGACCCGATACGCAGTATTTT.

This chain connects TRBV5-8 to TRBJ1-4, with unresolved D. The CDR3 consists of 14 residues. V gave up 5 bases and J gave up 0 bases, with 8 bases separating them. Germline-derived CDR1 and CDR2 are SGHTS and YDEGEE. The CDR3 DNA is TGTGCCAGCAGTCCTCGGGCAACTAATGAAAAACTGTTTTTT. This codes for CASSPRATNEKLFF.

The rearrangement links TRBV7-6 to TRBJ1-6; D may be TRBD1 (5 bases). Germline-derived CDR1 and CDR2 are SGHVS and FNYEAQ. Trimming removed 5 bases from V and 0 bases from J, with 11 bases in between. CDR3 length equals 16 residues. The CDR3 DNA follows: TGTGCCAGCAGCCATGACAGCAGCTCCTATAATTCACCCCTCCACTTT. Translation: CASSHDSSSYNSPLHF.

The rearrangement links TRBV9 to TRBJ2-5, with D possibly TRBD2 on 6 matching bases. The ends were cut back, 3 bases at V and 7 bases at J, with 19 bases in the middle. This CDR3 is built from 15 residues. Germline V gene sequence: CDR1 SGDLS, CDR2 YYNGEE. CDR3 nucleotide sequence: TGTGCCAGCAGCGGCCGGGCCCCTATGGAGGGGACCCAGTACTTC. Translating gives CASSGRAPMEGTQYF. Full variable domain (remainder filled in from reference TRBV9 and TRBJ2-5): DSGVTQTPKHLITATGQRVTLRCSPRSGDLSVYWYQQSLDQGLQFLIQYYNGEERAKGNILERFSAQQFPDLHSELNLSSLELGDSALYFCASSGRAPMEGTQYFGPGTRLLVL.

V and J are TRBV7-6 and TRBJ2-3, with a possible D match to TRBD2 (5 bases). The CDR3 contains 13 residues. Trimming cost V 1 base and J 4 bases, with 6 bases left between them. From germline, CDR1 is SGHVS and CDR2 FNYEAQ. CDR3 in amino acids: CASSLGGADTQYF. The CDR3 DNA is TGTGCCAGCAGCTTAGGGGGAGCAGATACGCAGTATTTT.

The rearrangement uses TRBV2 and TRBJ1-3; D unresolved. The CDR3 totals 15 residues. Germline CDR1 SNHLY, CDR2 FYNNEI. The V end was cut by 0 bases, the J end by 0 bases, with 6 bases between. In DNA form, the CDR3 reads TGTGCCAGCAGTGAAGCCGTGAGCTCTGGAAACACCATATATTTT. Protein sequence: CASSEAVSSGNTIYF. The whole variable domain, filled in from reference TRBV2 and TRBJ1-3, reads EPEVTQTPSHQVTQMGQEVILRCVPISNHLYFYWYRQILGQKVEFLVSFYNNEISEKSEIFDDQFSVERPDGSNFTLKIRSTKLEDSAMYFCASSEAVSSGNTIYFGEGSWLTVV.

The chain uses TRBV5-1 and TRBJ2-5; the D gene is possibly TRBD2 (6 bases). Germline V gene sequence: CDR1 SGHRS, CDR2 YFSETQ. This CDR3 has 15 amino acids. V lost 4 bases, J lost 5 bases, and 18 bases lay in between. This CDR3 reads CASSGDGGSGETQYF. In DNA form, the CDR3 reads TGCGCCAGCAGCGGCGACGGGGGTAGTGGGGAGACCCAGTACTTC.

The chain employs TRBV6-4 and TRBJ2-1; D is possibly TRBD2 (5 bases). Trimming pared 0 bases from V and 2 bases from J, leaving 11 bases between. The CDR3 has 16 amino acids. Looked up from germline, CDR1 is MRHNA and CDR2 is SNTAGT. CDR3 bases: TGTGCCAGCAGTGACTCCCCGACCGGGGCCTACAATGAGCAGTTCTTC. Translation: CASSDSPTGAYNEQFF.

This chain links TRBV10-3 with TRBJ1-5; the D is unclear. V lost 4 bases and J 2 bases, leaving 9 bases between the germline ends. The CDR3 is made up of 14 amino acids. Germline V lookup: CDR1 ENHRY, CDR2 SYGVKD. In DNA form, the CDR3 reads TGTGCCATCAGTGGAACAGCGGGCAATCAGCCCCAGCATTTT. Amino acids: CAISGTAGNQPQHF.

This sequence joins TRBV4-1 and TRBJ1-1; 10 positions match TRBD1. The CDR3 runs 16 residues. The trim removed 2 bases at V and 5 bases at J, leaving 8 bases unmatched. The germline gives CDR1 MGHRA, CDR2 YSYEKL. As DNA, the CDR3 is TGCGCCAGCAGCCAAAGGGACAGGGGAACGGGGACTGAAGCTTTCTTT. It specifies CASSQRDRGTGTEAFF.

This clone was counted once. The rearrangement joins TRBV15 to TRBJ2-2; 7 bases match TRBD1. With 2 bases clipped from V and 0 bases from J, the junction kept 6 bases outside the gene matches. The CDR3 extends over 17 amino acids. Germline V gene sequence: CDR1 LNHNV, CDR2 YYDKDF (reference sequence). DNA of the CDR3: TGTGCCACCAGCAGACCTCCGGGACAGACGAACACCGGGGAGCTGTTTTTT. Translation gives CATSRPPGQTNTGELFF.

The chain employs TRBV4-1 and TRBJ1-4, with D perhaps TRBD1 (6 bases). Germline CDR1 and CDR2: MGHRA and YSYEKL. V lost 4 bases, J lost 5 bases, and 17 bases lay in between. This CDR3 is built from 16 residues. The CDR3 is CASSPTGGGGNEKLFF. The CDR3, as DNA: TGCGCCAGCAGCCCCACGGGGGGAGGGGGGAATGAAAAACTGTTTTTT.

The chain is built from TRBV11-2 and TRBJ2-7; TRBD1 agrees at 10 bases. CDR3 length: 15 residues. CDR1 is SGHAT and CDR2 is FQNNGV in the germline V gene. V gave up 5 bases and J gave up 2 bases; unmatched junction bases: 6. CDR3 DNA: TGTGCCAGCAGCCTACCGGGACAGGGGCCCTACGAGCAGTACTTC. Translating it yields CASSLPGQGPYEQYF.

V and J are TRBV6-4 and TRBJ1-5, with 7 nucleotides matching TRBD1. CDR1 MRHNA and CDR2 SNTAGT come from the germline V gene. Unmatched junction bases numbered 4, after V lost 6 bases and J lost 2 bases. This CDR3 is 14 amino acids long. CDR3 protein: CASSEGAGNQPQHF. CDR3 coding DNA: TGTGCCAGCAGCGAGGGGGCTGGCAATCAGCCCCAGCATTTT.

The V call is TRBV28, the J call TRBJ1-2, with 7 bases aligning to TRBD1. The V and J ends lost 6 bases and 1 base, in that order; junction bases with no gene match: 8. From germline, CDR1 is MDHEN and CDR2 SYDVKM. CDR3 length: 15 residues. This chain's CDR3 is CASSHGDSRNYGYTF. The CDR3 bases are TGTGCCAGCAGCCACGGGGACAGCCGTAACTATGGCTACACCTTC.

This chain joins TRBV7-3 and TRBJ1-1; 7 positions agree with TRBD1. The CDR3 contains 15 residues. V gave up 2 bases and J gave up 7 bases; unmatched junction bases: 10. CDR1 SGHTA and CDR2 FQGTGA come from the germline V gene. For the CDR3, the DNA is TGTGCCAGCAGCTTAGGGGACAGTCGCAAATATGAAGCTTTCTTT. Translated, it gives CASSLGDSRKYEAFF.

Here the CDR3 reads CASSGPLAGEETQYF. The CDR3 DNA follows: TGCGCCAGCAGCGGACCCCTAGCGGGGGAGGAGACCCAGTACTTC. The rearrangement joins TRBV5-1 to TRBJ2-5, with TRBD2 matching 10 bases. CDR3 length: 15 amino acids. J lost 5 bases, V lost 4 bases, and 8 bases had no gene match. Per the germline V gene, CDR1 is SGHRS and CDR2 is YFSETQ.

The CDR3 DNA follows: TGTGCCTGGAGTGAGGGGATGAACACTGAAGCTTTCTTT. This gives the protein CAWSEGMNTEAFF. The chain combines TRBV30 with TRBJ1-1; D perhaps matches TRBD1 (5 bases). The CDR3 spans 13 residues. In germline, CDR1 is GTSNPN, CDR2 SVGIG (reference sequence). Trimming took off 1 base at V and 0 bases at J, with 6 bases between the two ends.

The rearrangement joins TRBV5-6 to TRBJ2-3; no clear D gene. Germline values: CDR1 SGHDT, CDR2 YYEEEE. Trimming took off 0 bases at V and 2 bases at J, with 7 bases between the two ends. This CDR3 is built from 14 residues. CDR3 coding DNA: TGTGCCAGCAGCTTGGTTCAGAACACAGATACGCAGTATTTT. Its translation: CASSLVQNTDTQYF.

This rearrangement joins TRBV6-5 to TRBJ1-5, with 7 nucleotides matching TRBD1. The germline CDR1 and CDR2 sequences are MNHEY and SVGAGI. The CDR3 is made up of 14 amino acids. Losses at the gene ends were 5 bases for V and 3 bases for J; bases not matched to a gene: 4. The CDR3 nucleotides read TGTGCCAGCAGTACCGACAGGGTCAATCAGCCCCAGCATTTT. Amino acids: CASSTDRVNQPQHF.

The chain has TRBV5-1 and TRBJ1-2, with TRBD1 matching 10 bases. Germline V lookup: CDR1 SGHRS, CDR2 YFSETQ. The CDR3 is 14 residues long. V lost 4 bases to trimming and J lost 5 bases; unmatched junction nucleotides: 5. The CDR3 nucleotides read TGCGCCAGCAGCATGGGGGGACAGGGGTATGGCTACACCTTC. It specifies CASSMGGQGYGYTF.

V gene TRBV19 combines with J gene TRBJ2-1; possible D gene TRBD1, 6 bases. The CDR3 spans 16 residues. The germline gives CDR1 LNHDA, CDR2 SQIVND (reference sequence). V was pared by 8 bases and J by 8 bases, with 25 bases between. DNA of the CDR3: TGTGCCAGTTCTAAACCCGGCCAGGGGCATACTGATGAGCAGTTCTTC. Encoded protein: CASSKPGQGHTDEQFF.

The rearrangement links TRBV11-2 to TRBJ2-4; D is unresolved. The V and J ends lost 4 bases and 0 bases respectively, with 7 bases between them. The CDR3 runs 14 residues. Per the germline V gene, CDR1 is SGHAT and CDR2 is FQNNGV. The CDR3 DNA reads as TGTGCCAGCAGCTCCCGACTAGCCAAAAACATTCAGTACTTC. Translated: CASSSRLAKNIQYF.

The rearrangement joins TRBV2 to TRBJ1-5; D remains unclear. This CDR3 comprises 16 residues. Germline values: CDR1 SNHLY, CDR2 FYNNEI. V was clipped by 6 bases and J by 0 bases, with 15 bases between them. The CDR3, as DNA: TGTGCCAGCAGCGAGGGTACGAGTTATAGCAATCAGCCCCAGCATTTT. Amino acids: CASSEGTSYSNQPQHF.

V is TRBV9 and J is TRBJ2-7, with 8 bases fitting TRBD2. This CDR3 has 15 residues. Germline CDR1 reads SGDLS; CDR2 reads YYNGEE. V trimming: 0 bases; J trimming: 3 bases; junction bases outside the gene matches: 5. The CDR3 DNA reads TGTGCCAGCAGCGTAGAAGCGGGGGCCGACTACGAGCAGTACTTC. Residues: CASSVEAGADYEQYF.

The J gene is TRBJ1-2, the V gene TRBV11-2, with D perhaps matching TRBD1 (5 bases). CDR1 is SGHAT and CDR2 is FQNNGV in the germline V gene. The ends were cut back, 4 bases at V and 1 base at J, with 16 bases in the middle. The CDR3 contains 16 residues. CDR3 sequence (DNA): TGTGCCAGCAGCTCACTCCTCGGACACCGTAACTATGGCTACACCTTC. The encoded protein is CASSSLLGHRNYGYTF.

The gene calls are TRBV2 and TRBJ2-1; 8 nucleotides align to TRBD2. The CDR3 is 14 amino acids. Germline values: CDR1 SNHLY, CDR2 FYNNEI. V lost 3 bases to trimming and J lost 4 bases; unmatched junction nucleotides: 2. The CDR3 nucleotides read TGTGCCAGCAGTGAGACTAGCGTGTACAATGAGCAGTTCTTC. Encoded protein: CASSETSVYNEQFF. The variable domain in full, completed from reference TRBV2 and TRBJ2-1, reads EPEVTQTPSHQVTQMGQEVILRCVPISNHLYFYWYRQILGQKVEFLVSFYNNEISEKSEIFDDQFSVERPDGSNFTLKIRSTKLEDSAMYFCASSETSVYNEQFFGPGTRLTVL.

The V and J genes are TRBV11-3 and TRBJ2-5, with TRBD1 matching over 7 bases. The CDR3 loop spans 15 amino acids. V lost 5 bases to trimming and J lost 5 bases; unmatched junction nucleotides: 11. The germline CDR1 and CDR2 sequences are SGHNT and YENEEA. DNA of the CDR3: TGTGCCAGCAGCAAGGGACAGCACGAAAGGGAGACCCAGTACTTC. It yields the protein CASSKGQHERETQYF.

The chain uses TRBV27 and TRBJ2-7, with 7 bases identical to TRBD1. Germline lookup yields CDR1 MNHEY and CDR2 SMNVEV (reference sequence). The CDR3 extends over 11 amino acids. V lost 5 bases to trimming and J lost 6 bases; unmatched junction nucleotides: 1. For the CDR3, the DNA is TGTGCCAGCAGTACAGGGGCCGAGCAGTACTTC. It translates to CASSTGAEQYF.